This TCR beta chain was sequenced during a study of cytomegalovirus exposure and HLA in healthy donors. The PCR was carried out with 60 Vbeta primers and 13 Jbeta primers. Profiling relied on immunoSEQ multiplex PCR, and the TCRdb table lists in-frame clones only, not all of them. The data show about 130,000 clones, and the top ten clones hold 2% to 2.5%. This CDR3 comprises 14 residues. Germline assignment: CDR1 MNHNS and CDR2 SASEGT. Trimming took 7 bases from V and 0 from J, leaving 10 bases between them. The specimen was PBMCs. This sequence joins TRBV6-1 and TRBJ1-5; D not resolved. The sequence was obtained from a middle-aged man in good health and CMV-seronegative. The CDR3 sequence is CASTGGISNQPQHF. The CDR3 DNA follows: TGTGCCAGCACGGGAGGGATTAGCAATCAGCCCCAGCATTTT.